Listed below are T cell receptor beta chains from one sample, sequenced in a study of cytomegalovirus exposure and HLA in healthy donors. Profiling relied on immunoSEQ multiplex PCR, and the TCRdb table lists in-frame clones only, not all of them. This sample has around 170,000 clones, with more than 60% found just once. Sequencing used PBMCs. The receptors were sampled from a woman aged 40 to 49 in good health and CMV-seropositive. Each CDR3 is given with its conserved first and last residue. A D gene is named only where the DNA matches it firmly. The size field is filled for only some rows; it gives once, few, many or a size class.

D gene: TRBD1
J gene: TRBJ2-7
clone size: few
V gene: TRBV4-2
CDR3 protein: CASSQVPQGARSYEQYF
CDR3 DNA: TGTGCCAGCAGCCAAGTTCCTCAGGGGGCCCGAAGCTACGAGCAGTACTTC

D gene: NA
J gene: TRBJ2-5
clone size: few
V gene: TRBV2
CDR3 protein: CASSENTYQETQYF
CDR3 DNA: TGTGCCAGCAGTGAAAACACGTACCAAGAGACCCAGTACTTC

D gene: TRBD1
J gene: TRBJ1-2
clone size: NA
V gene: TRBV19
CDR3 protein: CASRQTGGDGAKGYTF
CDR3 DNA: TGTGCCAGTAGGCAGACAGGGGGCGATGGAGCTAAGGGCTACACCTTC

D gene: TRBD1
J gene: TRBJ1-5
clone size: NA
V gene: TRBV12-5
CDR3 protein: CASDKGANQPQHF
CDR3 DNA: TGTGCTAGTGACAAGGGGGCGAATCAGCCCCAGCATTTT

D gene: TRBD1
J gene: TRBJ1-4
clone size: once
V gene: TRBV19
CDR3 protein: CARAGTGCEKLFF
CDR3 DNA: TGTGCCAGAGCCGGGACAGGGTGTGAAAAACTGTTTTTT

D gene: TRBD1
J gene: TRBJ1-2
clone size: NA
V gene: TRBV5-4
CDR3 protein: CASSPSPDRGRGYTF
CDR3 DNA: TGTGCCAGCAGCCCCTCGCCGGACAGGGGACGGGGCTACACCTTC

D gene: NA
J gene: TRBJ1-1
clone size: NA
V gene: TRBV9
CDR3 protein: CASSVGGRRGTGTEAFF
CDR3 DNA: TGTGCCAGCAGCGTAGGTGGGCGCAGGGGAACGGGCACTGAAGCTTTCTTT

D gene: TRBD1
J gene: TRBJ2-5
clone size: NA
V gene: TRBV7-9
CDR3 protein: CASSLQGAQYF
CDR3 DNA: TGTGCCAGCAGCTTACAGGGGGCCCAGTACTTC

D gene: NA
J gene: TRBJ2-3
clone size: NA
V gene: TRBV2
CDR3 protein: CASPLAGYDTQYF
CDR3 DNA: TGTGCCAGCCCACTCGCGGGGTATGATACGCAGTATTTT

D gene: NA
J gene: TRBJ1-1
clone size: NA
V gene: TRBV7-6
CDR3 protein: CASSSYRDNTEAFF
CDR3 DNA: TGTGCCAGCAGCTCCTACAGGGATAACACTGAAGCTTTCTTT

D gene: TRBD1
J gene: TRBJ1-6
clone size: NA
V gene: TRBV30
CDR3 protein: CAWSAGTDNSPLHF
CDR3 DNA: TGTGCCTGGAGCGCCGGGACAGATAATTCACCCCTCCACTTT

D gene: TRBD1
J gene: TRBJ1-2
clone size: NA
V gene: TRBV5-1
CDR3 protein: CASSLEGQGHDYGYTF
CDR3 DNA: TGCGCCAGCAGCTTGGAAGGACAGGGTCATGACTATGGCTACACCTTC

D gene: TRBD1
J gene: TRBJ1-2
clone size: NA
V gene: TRBV7-2
CDR3 protein: CASSPGGILNGYTF
CDR3 DNA: TGTGCCAGCAGCCCAGGGGGCATTTTGAATGGCTACACCTTC

D gene: NA
J gene: TRBJ2-3
clone size: NA
V gene: TRBV6-1
CDR3 protein: CVSGEPLGGDTQYF
CDR3 DNA: TGTGTGTCGGGGGAACCCCTAGGTGGAGATACGCAGTATTTT

D gene: NA
J gene: TRBJ1-1
clone size: NA
V gene: TRBV29-1
CDR3 protein: CSVNPQMNTEAFF
CDR3 DNA: TGCAGCGTTAATCCACAAATGAACACTGAAGCTTTCTTT

D gene: TRBD1
J gene: TRBJ1-4
clone size: NA
V gene: TRBV9
CDR3 protein: CASSSGQPGEKLFF
CDR3 DNA: TGTGCCAGCAGCTCGGGACAGCCTGGTGAAAAACTGTTTTTT

D gene: TRBD2
J gene: TRBJ2-3
clone size: few
V gene: TRBV11-2
CDR3 protein: CASSLGAGGRADTQYF
CDR3 DNA: TGTGCCAGCAGCTTAGGAGCGGGGGGGCGAGCAGATACGCAGTATTTT

D gene: TRBD1
J gene: TRBJ2-7
clone size: NA
V gene: TRBV19
CDR3 protein: CASSNPGQGHHEQYF
CDR3 DNA: TGTGCCAGTAGTAATCCCGGACAGGGTCACCACGAGCAGTACTTC

D gene: TRBD2
J gene: TRBJ2-3
clone size: NA
V gene: TRBV29-1
CDR3 protein: CSVVPSGGTQYF
CDR3 DNA: TGCAGCGTTGTTCCTAGCGGGGGTACGCAGTATTTT

D gene: TRBD2
J gene: TRBJ2-5
clone size: NA
V gene: TRBV6-1
CDR3 protein: CASSERGGIQETQYF
CDR3 DNA: TGTGCCAGCAGTGAGCGCGGGGGGATCCAAGAGACCCAGTACTTC

D gene: TRBD2
J gene: TRBJ2-3
clone size: NA
V gene: TRBV30
CDR3 protein: CAWSVGTMGLAGATDTQYF
CDR3 DNA: TGTGCCTGGAGTGTAGGGACTATGGGTCTAGCGGGGGCAACAGATACGCAGTATTTT

D gene: TRBD1
J gene: TRBJ2-6
clone size: many
V gene: TRBV28
CDR3 protein: CASSSRDRGTGANVLTF
CDR3 DNA: TGTGCCAGCAGTTCCCGGGACAGGGGAACCGGGGCCAACGTCCTGACTTTC

D gene: NA
J gene: TRBJ1-2
clone size: NA
V gene: TRBV5-6
CDR3 protein: CASRTQGSLGYTF
CDR3 DNA: TGTGCCAGCAGAACTCAGGGGTCTCTTGGCTACACCTTC

D gene: TRBD2
J gene: TRBJ2-3
clone size: NA
V gene: TRBV27
CDR3 protein: CASSLTSGVSTDTQYF
CDR3 DNA: TGTGCCAGCAGTTTGACTAGCGGGGTTAGCACAGATACGCAGTATTTT